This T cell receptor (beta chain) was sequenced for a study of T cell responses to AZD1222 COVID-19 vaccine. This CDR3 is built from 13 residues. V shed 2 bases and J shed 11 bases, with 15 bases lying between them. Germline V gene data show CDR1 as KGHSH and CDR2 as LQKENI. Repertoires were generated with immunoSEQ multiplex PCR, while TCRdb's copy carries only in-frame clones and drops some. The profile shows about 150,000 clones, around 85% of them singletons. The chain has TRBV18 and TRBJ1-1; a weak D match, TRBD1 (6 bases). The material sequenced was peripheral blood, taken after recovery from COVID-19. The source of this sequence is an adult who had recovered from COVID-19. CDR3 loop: CASSPGLGGAAFF. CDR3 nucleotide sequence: TGTGCCAGCTCACCAGGACTAGGGGGTGCCGCTTTCTTT. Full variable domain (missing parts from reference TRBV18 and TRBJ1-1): NAGVMQNPRHLVRRRGQEARLRCSPMKGHSHVYWYRQLPEEGLKFMVYLQKENIIDESGMPKERFSAEFPKEGPSILRIQQVVRGDSAAYFCASSPGLGGAAFFGQGTRLTVV.